Sequencing of this TCR beta chain was carried out in a study of T-cell reconstitution after alpha-beta-depleted transplantation in children. Study-wide points: After transplant, high TCRbeta diversity at day 60 in some patients arose from surviving recipient T cells and thymic progenitors. Reportedly, only several hundred clones from non-depleted graft cells drove alpha-beta T-cell counts at about two months. At one year after transplant, newly produced T cells mostly accounted for T-cell counts and diversity.

A few counts support this clonotype. Its antigen is unidentified. TCRbeta library construction was performed incorporating unique molecular identifiers. TCRdb reprocessed the PCR reads with MiXCR, giving one entry per CDR3 protein. The repertoire holds 700,000 to 950,000 distinct CDR3 sequences, 16% seen once, with under 6% in the top ten. The CDR3 totals 19 residues. V was clipped by 5 bases and J by 5 bases; unmatched bases: 15. Germline values: CDR1 LGHNA, CDR2 YNFKEQ. Sample: PBMCs, mostly from graft donor cells, taken 360 days after TCRalphabeta/CD19-depleted stem cell transplant. V usage is TRBV4-2 and J usage is TRBJ2-5; 15 nucleotides line up with TRBD2. This TCR was recovered from a male patient aged 5 to 17 who had a stem cell transplant for acute lymphoblastic leukemia, so the T cells may come from the graft donor. This CDR3 reads CASSTGLAGGLVGSETQYF. The CDR3 region has the DNA TGTGCCAGCAGCACCGGACTAGCGGGAGGGCTCGTCGGGTCCGAGACCCAGTACTTC.